The next 21 T cell receptor beta chains were all read from a single sample in a study of tumor-infiltrating lymphocytes in primary liver carcinoma. Investigators took RNA and DNA out together from roughly 18-30 mg of unsorted bulk tissue. A primer in the constant region served to generate TCR beta cDNA from 450 to 650 ng of total RNA. TCR beta libraries came from three nested multiplex PCR rounds using slightly modified ARM-PCR. TRBV1-TRBV30 forward primers paired with a C-beta reverse primer drove the first two PCR rounds, around 10 cycles each. A single record per CDR3 protein comes from TCRdb applying MiXCR to the multiplex PCR reads. The repertoire holds roughly 40,000 distinct CDR3 sequences, around 75% seen once, with around 40% in the top ten. Sequenced sample: tumor-adjacent normal liver tissue. The receptors shown here come from a woman in her 30s with primary liver carcinoma and hepatitis B virus infection.

The gene calls are TRBV5-5 and TRBJ2-1, with no clear D. The CDR3 totals 16 residues. Germline loops: CDR1 SGHKS, CDR2 YYEKEE (reference sequence). The V gene lost 8 bases and the J gene lost 6 bases, with 24 bases spanning the gap. CDR3 sequence (DNA): TGTGCCAGTAACCTCACCGCTCCCGAGATAACCAATGAGCAGTTCTTC. Translation: CASNLTAPEITNEQFF.

Points on this clonotype: A much larger clone lies one base from this, so it may be a read error. This sequence joins TRBV28 and TRBJ2-2; no firm D call. Trimming pared 10 bases from V and 0 bases from J, leaving 18 bases between. Germline V gene lookup returns CDR1 MDHEN and CDR2 SYDVKM. There are 16 residues in the CDR3. The CDR3 here is CANALGLETNTGELFF. CDR3 in DNA: TGTGCCAATGCCTTAGGCCTAGAGACGAACACCGGGGAGCTGTTTTTT.

Concerning this clonotype: A junction end diverges from the germline sequence, so it may reflect a read error. The genes are TRBV6-5 and TRBJ2-3; D remains unclear. The CDR3 has 13 amino acids. Germline V gene data show CDR1 as MNHEY and CDR2 as SVGAGI. The CDR3 bases are TGTGCCAGCAATGAAGCGAGCTCAAGATACGCAGTATTT. It translates to CASNEASSRYAVF.

V and J are TRBV20-1 and TRBJ2-3, with a weak D call TRBD2 (6 bases). The ends were cut back, 3 bases at V and 8 bases at J, with 15 bases in the middle. The CDR3 covers 13 residues. CDR1 and CDR2 (germline): DFQATT, SNEGSKA (reference sequence). The CDR3 sequence: CSASGAGLITQYF. The CDR3 DNA reads TGCAGTGCTAGCGGTGCGGGACTCATTACGCAGTATTTT.

As concerns this clonotype: The conserved phenylalanine or tryptophan is not found at the CDR3 terminus, so this likely reflects a read error. The chain has TRBV7-3 and TRBJ2-2; D ambiguous. The CDR3 covers 12 residues. Between the trimmed V and J ends, which lost 4 bases and 5 bases, there was a span of 5 bases. Germline lookup yields CDR1 SGHTA and CDR2 FQGTGA. DNA of the CDR3: TGTGCCAGCAGCTCCGATACCGGGGAGCTGTTTTCT. Its translation: CASSSDTGELFS.

This chain links TRBV5-4 with TRBJ2-3; 10 positions match TRBD2. CDR3 length equals 18 residues. Germline values: CDR1 SGHNT, CDR2 YYREEE (reference sequence). V was clipped by 4 bases and J by 5 bases; unmatched bases: 16. CDR3: CASSNPGLARVIVDTQYF. CDR3 bases: TGTGCCAGCAGCAACCCGGGACTAGCGAGAGTAATTGTAGATACGCAGTATTTT.

Turning to this clonotype: Lacking the conserved final phenylalanine or tryptophan, this CDR3 likely reflects a read error. This rearrangement joins TRBV5-4 to TRBJ2-1; the D gene is possibly TRBD2 (6 bases). Germline V gene data show CDR1 as SGHNT and CDR2 as YYREEE (reference sequence). Trimming cost V 6 bases and J 7 bases, with 17 bases left between them. There are 14 residues in the CDR3. The CDR3 nucleotides are TGTGCCAGCAACGTGGACTATAACACGAATGAGCAGTTCCTC. Translated, it gives CASNVDYNTNEQFL.

This clonotype has ten or more counts. The V and J genes are TRBV7-9 and TRBJ2-1, with 9 bases fitting TRBD2. Germline trimming cut 1 base from V and 8 bases from J; bases unmatched to any gene: 6. CDR3 length equals 15 residues. Per germline, CDR1 SEHNR and CDR2 FQNEAQ (reference sequence). The CDR3 DNA sequence: TGTGCCAGCAGCTTAGGTAGCGGGAGTATAGATGAGCAGTTCTTC. Encoded protein: CASSLGSGSIDEQFF.

A note on this clonotype: A junction end diverges from the germline sequence, so it may reflect a read error. The CDR3 spells CGSSLMGLNTGELFF. In nucleotides, the CDR3 is TGTGGCAGCAGTCTCATGGGACTGAACACCGGGGAACTGTTTTTT. This sequence joins TRBV6-5 and TRBJ2-2; perhaps TRBD2 as D (6 bases). The CDR3 is 15 residues long. CDR1 MNHEY and CDR2 SVGAGI come from the germline V gene.

V usage is TRBV6-1 and J usage is TRBJ1-2, with unresolved D. The germline V gene has CDR1 MNHNS and CDR2 SASEGT. The CDR3 runs 14 residues. The CDR3 DNA is TGTGCTAGTGCCCCTAGTGCAGATAACTATGGCTACACCTTC. Translating gives CASAPSADNYGYTF.

Notes on this clonotype: A single base separates this from a much larger clone, so it may be a read error. V usage is TRBV19 and J usage is TRBJ2-1; the D is unclear. The CDR3 has 13 residues. Germline assignment: CDR1 LNHDA and CDR2 SQIVND (reference sequence). CDR3 in DNA: TGTGTCAGTAGTATAACCCTTGCCAATGAGCAGTTCTTC. It specifies CVSSITLANEQFF.

The chain uses TRBV6-2 or TRBV6-3 and TRBJ2-1; 8 bases line up with TRBD2. The CDR3 sequence is 16 residues long. The trim removed 9 bases at V and 5 bases at J, leaving 15 bases unmatched. Germline values: CDR1 MNHEY, CDR2 SVGEGT. Here the CDR3 reads CASSTPLVAGNNEQFF. The DNA of the CDR3 is TGTGCCAGTAGCACCCCTTTGGTAGCGGGAAACAATGAGCAGTTCTTC.

Concerning this clonotype: The junction differs from germline at one of its ends, possibly a read error. The rearrangement links TRBV12-3 or TRBV12-4 to TRBJ1-1, with D possibly being TRBD1 (5 bases). This CDR3 contains 14 residues. In DNA form, the CDR3 reads TGTGTCAGCAGTTTACTGGGGCTGGAGACTGAGGCTTTCTTT. Its protein is CVSSLLGLETEAFF.

With respect to this clonotype: This may be a read error, as it is one base from a much larger clone. V gene TRBV24-1 combines with J gene TRBJ2-7, with 12 positions matching TRBD2. Trimming removed 5 bases from V and 7 bases from J; junction bases left unmatched: 11. Germline loops: CDR1 KGHDR, CDR2 SFDVKD. CDR3 length equals 16 residues. For the CDR3, the DNA is TGTGCCACCAGTGTCTCTGCTAGCGGGAGGGCCAGGGAGCAGTACTTC. It encodes CATSVSASGRAREQYF.

The rearrangement links TRBV6-1 to TRBJ2-7, with a possible D match to TRBD1 (7 bases). The CDR3 runs 15 residues. V shed 6 bases and J shed 3 bases, with 18 bases lying between them. Germline V lookup: CDR1 MNHNS, CDR2 SASEGT. CDR3 DNA: TGTGCCAGCAGCCTAACAGGGGACTGGAGCTACGAGCAGTACTTC. Its protein is CASSLTGDWSYEQYF.

J is TRBJ2-3 and V is TRBV12-3 or TRBV12-4; 7 positions agree with TRBD2. The CDR3 totals 15 residues. V lost 3 bases to trimming and J lost 5 bases; unmatched junction nucleotides: 8. The CDR3 DNA sequence: TGTGCCAGCAGTTTTGTCGTGGGAGGGCGAGATACGCAGTATTTT. Translating gives CASSFVVGGRDTQYF.

This clonotype occurred once. CDR3 coding DNA: TGTGTCGGCAGCTTAACATTCGTGTTTGGCGGCTACACCTTC. Translation gives CVGSLTFVFGGYTF. The genes are TRBV11-2 and TRBJ1-2; D is undetermined. The V gene's germline CDR1 is SGHAT and CDR2 FQNNGV. The CDR3 runs to 14 residues.

A remark on this clonotype: One end of the junction varies from germline; a read error may be responsible. The chain has TRBV11-2 and TRBJ2-1, with D hard to call. This CDR3 region has 14 residues. The germline CDR1 and CDR2 sequences are SGHAT and FQNNGV. The CDR3 spells CPSSSFYGSNEQFF. CDR3 DNA sequence: TGTCCCAGCAGCTCTTTTTATGGGTCCAATGAGCAGTTCTTC.

Notes on this clonotype: Because it lacks the conserved phenylalanine or tryptophan at the end, this CDR3 is likely a read error. The chain employs TRBV5-5 and TRBJ1-6; D gene ambiguous. This CDR3 spans 14 amino acids. Germline values: CDR1 SGHKS, CDR2 YYEKEE (reference sequence). The CDR3: CAGSLDVSNSPLHL. The CDR3 coding sequence is TGTGCCGGCAGCTTGGATGTCAGTAATTCACCCCTCCACCTT.

As concerns this clonotype: The missing conserved phenylalanine or tryptophan at the end of this CDR3 makes a read error likely. The limits of the CDR3 on the DNA are not certain, so only TCRdb's listed CDR3 is given. The chain links TRBV12-3 or TRBV12-4 to TRBJ2-3; whether TRBD1, the table's D call, matches the DNA was not checked. The CDR3 extends over 14 residues, inclusive of both ends. The CDR3 loop reads CARTWGGSTDTQYL.

This clonotype was recorded at least ten times. The rearrangement links TRBV28 to TRBJ2-2, with D possibly being TRBD1 (5 bases). Germline V CDR1 and CDR2: MDHEN, SYDVKM. The CDR3 totals 16 residues. The ends were cut back, 1 base at V and 4 bases at J, with 13 bases in the middle. The CDR3, as DNA: TGTGCCAGCAGTTTATCCCCTCGTAGGGGCACCGGGGAGCTGTTTTTT. This sequence encodes CASSLSPRRGTGELFF. The variable domain in full, completed from reference TRBV28 and TRBJ2-2, reads DVKVTQSSRYLVKRTGEKVFLECVQDMDHENMFWYRQDPGLGLRLIYFSYDVKMKEKGDIPEGYSVSREKKERFSLILESASTNQTSMYLCASSLSPRRGTGELFFGEGSRLTVL.